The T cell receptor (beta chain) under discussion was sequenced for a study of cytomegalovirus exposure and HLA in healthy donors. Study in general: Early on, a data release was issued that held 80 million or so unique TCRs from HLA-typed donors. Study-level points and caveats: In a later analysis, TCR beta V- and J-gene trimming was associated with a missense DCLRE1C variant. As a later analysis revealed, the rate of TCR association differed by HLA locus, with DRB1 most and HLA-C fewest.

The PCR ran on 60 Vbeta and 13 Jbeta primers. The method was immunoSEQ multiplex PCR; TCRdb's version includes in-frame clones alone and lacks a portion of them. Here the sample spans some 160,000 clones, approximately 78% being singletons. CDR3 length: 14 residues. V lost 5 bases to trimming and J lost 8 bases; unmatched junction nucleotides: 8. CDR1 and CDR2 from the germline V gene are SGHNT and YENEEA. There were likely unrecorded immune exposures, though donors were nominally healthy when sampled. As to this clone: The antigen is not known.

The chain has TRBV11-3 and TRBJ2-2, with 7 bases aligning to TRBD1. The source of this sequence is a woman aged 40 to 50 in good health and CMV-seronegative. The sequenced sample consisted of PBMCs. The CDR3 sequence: CASSRWDSRGELFF. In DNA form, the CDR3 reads TGTGCCAGCAGCCGATGGGACAGCCGGGGGGAGCTGTTTTTT.